What follows describes a single T cell receptor (beta chain). Its target is not known. TCRdb redid the calling of the 5' RACE reads with MiXCR, one entry per CDR3 protein. This table holds 390,000 or so distinct CDR3 sequences, approximately 15% found once. This sample was taken from a study of T-cell memory formation after mild COVID-19. After removal of 4 bases from V and 5 bases from J, the junction contained 7 bases not matched to a gene. Germline V gene data show CDR1 as MGHRA and CDR2 as YSYEKL. This CDR3 spans 15 amino acids. Study results and caveats: Some clones that responded turned up in pre-infection memory, which suggests that cross-reactive memory joined in.

This sequence joins TRBV4-1 and TRBJ1-5; 8 bases fit TRBD1. The clonotype originates from a man younger than 35 who had mild COVID-19 (a few samples of this study predate the infection). Cell type and time point are not known. Sequenced sample: PBMCs or a T cell subset sorted from them (not recorded which). The CDR3 here is CASSRKDRDDQPQHF. The CDR3 coding sequence is TGCGCCAGCAGCCGAAAGGACAGGGACGATCAGCCCCAGCATTTT.